This T cell receptor beta chain was obtained from a study of vaccination and CD4 T cells after COVID-19. A remark on this clonotype: The target antigen is unknown.

Researchers used the Oncomine TCR Beta short-read assay to sequence DNA from cultured CD4+ T cells. TCRdb redid the calling of the PCR reads with MiXCR, one entry per CDR3 protein. The sample holds 6,000 to 9,500 distinct CDR3 sequences, over 40% seen once. The treatment denotes: roughly ten-day PBMC culture with coronavirus spike peptide pools or control peptides (ViraFEST assay). The collection of CD4+ T cells from the unexposed donor took place before the COVID-19 pandemic (2011-2018). TCRs were sequenced by ViraFEST after antigen-specific T cells had been expanded with peptide pools. Some 2.2 million PBMCs were grown per well alongside approximately 10 IU/ml IL-2 and roughly 9.4 ug/ml peptide pools. Where cell yield allowed, unexposed-donor CD4+ T cells were probed with SARS-CoV-2 S/N and four cold-coronavirus spikes. Study observations and caveats: Relatively few convalescent patients were studied; early post-infection timepoints were not included.

The CDR3 totals 13 residues. V was trimmed by 3 bases and J by 6 bases, leaving 12 bases between them. Sequencing used CD4+ T cells from blood, cultured in vitro. This chain links TRBV12-3 or TRBV12-4 with TRBJ2-7, with a possible D match to TRBD1 (6 bases). The clonotype was recovered from a human donor in good health. The CDR3 nucleotides are TGTGCCAGCAGTTTTGGGGGCTCCAGCGAGCAGTACTTC. It translates to CASSFGGSSEQYF.